Presented here are 26 T cell receptor beta chains from one specimen sequenced in a study of T cell repertoires in cytomegalovirus infection. For these receptors, no antigen is known. From the reads, TCRdb called clonotypes with MiXCR, one entry per CDR3 protein. Counted here are a few hundred thousand distinct CDR3 sequences, around a third occurring once; the ten biggest clones make up about 13%. Here the sequenced sample was cultured PBMCs, taken from culture after CMV antigen stimulation. The receptors were gathered from a human donor in good health (CMV status not recorded). Some clones in this sample may be carry-over from other donors' samples.

The V and J genes are TRBV7-2 and TRBJ1-4; D gene ambiguous. The ends were cut back, 1 base at V and 0 bases at J, with 9 bases in the middle. Germline lookup yields CDR1 SGHTA and CDR2 FQGNSA. The CDR3 loop spans 16 amino acids. Written as DNA, the CDR3 is TGTGCCAGCAGCTTAGGTGCGGGAGCAACTAATGAAAAACTGTTTTTT. The encoded protein is CASSLGAGATNEKLFF.

This clonotype has a count of ten or more. This chain joins TRBV7-2 and TRBJ2-2; the match to TRBD1 covers 10 bases. V lost 0 bases, J lost 7 bases, and 5 bases stayed unmatched. The germline CDR1 and CDR2 sequences are SGHTA and FQGNSA. The CDR3 runs to 16 residues. CDR3 loop: CASSLAGTGVVGELFF. In DNA form, the CDR3 reads TGTGCCAGCAGCTTAGCCGGGACAGGGGTGGTCGGGGAGCTGTTTTTT.

Only a few counts were recorded for this clonotype. This chain links TRBV4-3 with TRBJ2-2; possible D gene TRBD1, 6 bases. Germline CDR1 is LGHNA and CDR2 is YSLEER. The CDR3 runs to 16 residues. V dropped 1 base and J dropped 2 bases, with 11 bases sitting between them. The CDR3 sequence: CASSQVGTTNTGELFF. Here the CDR3 DNA reads TGCGCCAGCAGCCAAGTCGGGACAACTAACACCGGGGAGCTGTTTTTT.

Regarding this clonotype: One end of the junction does not line up with germline, which may come from a read error. The V call is TRBV7-8, the J call TRBJ1-3; 7 positions match TRBD1. The germline V gene encodes CDR1 SGHVS and CDR2 FQNEAQ. This CDR3 contains 17 residues. CDR3 amino acids: CASSLRLIDRDGNTIDF. For the CDR3, the DNA is TGTGCCAGCAGCTTACGCTTAATCGACAGGGATGGAAACACCATAGATTTT.

J is TRBJ2-4 and V is TRBV19, with 8 bases aligning to TRBD1. Germline V CDR1 and CDR2: LNHDA, SQIVND (reference sequence). Germline trimming cut 5 bases from V and 6 bases from J; bases unmatched to any gene: 12. The CDR3 length is 16 residues. The DNA for the CDR3 is TGTGCCAGTAGTCACCCCCAGGGGGCGCCGAGAAACATTCAGTACTTC. Translation: CASSHPQGAPRNIQYF.

A few counts support this clonotype. CDR3 coding DNA: TGTGCCAGCAGCTTAAGCCCAGGGAACACCGGGGAGCTGTTTTTT. This encodes CASSLSPGNTGELFF. The V and J genes are TRBV7-9 and TRBJ2-2; D remains ambiguous. CDR3 size: 15 residues. V lost 2 bases to trimming and J lost 1 base, with 8 bases between them. The germline V gene encodes CDR1 SEHNR and CDR2 FQNEAQ (reference sequence).

Note on this clonotype: The CDR3 carries no conserved terminal phenylalanine or tryptophan, so it likely arises from a read error. This chain uses TRBV7-2 with TRBJ2-3; no definite D call. V was cut by 7 bases and J by 0 bases, with 14 bases left in between. The CDR3 covers 15 residues. CDR1 is SGHTA, CDR2 FQGNSA, per germline. In DNA, the CDR3 is TGTGCCAGCAAGGACCACCTTCGGAGCACAGATACGCAGTATTAT. Residues: CASKDHLRSTDTQYY.

This chain uses TRBV12-3 or TRBV12-4 with TRBJ2-3; no clear D. The V gene lost 3 bases and the J gene lost 3 bases, with 10 bases spanning the gap. This CDR3 comprises 14 residues. The CDR3 is CASSFVLGTDTQYF. The CDR3 DNA follows: TGTGCCAGCAGTTTTGTTCTAGGAACAGATACGCAGTATTTT.

The chain combines TRBV14 with TRBJ1-1, with TRBD1 identical over 10 bases. Germline assignment: CDR1 SGHDN and CDR2 FVKESK. The ends lost 5 bases at V and 5 bases at J; junction bases unmatched: 8. The CDR3 runs to 15 residues. The DNA of the CDR3 is TGTGCCAGCAGCGCAAGGACAGGGGGGAAAACTGAAGCTTTCTTT. It specifies CASSARTGGKTEAFF.

The J gene is TRBJ2-3, the V gene TRBV9; TRBD2 aligns across 16 bases. The V and J ends lost 2 bases and 5 bases, in that order; junction bases with no gene match: 8. CDR1 SGDLS and CDR2 YYNGEE come from the germline V gene. The CDR3 consists of 18 residues. CDR3 protein: CASSVNPGLAGGVDTQYF. The CDR3 nucleotides read TGTGCCAGCAGCGTCAACCCGGGACTAGCGGGAGGGGTAGATACGCAGTATTTT.

A few counts support this clonotype. The chain couples TRBV7-6 to TRBJ2-7; D may correspond to TRBD1 or TRBD2 (5 bases each). This CDR3 has 17 residues. Germline V CDR1 and CDR2: SGHVS, FNYEAQ. V was pared by 1 base and J by 1 base, with 17 bases between. CDR3 bases: TGTGCCAGCAGCTTAGTCGGGTGGACAAGAGGGTCCTACGAGCAGTACTTC. The encoded protein is CASSLVGWTRGSYEQYF.

This clonotype was counted many times. The J gene is TRBJ1-6, the V gene TRBV7-2, with D uncertain. Germline-derived CDR1 and CDR2 are SGHTA and FQGNSA. Trimming took 5 bases from V and 8 from J, leaving 22 bases between them. The CDR3 has 17 residues. CDR3 bases: TGTGCCAGCAGCCCCCGGGCAGGTTTGGGGTCCGATTCACCCCTCCACTTT. Residues: CASSPRAGLGSDSPLHF.

This clonotype was seen once. V gene TRBV29-1 combines with J gene TRBJ2-2, with D unclear. Per the germline V gene, CDR1 is SQVTM and CDR2 is ANQGSEA. Between the trimmed V and J ends, which lost 5 bases and 2 bases, there was a span of 9 bases. This CDR3 has 13 amino acids. CDR3 sequence reads: CSVSPSNTGELFF. The CDR3 DNA reads as TGCAGCGTTAGTCCGTCTAACACCGGGGAGCTGTTTTTT.

This clonotype was detected ten times or more. The chain links TRBV7-8 to TRBJ2-1; D is perhaps TRBD2 (6 bases). The germline V and J ends were trimmed by 5 bases and 4 bases, with 15 bases remaining between them. CDR1 is SGHVS and CDR2 is FQNEAQ in the germline V gene. The CDR3 runs to 15 residues. CDR3 loop: CASSLGGTQYNEQFF. In DNA form, the CDR3 reads TGTGCCAGCAGCCTAGGCGGGACTCAGTACAATGAGCAGTTCTTC.

This clonotype was found a few times. The rearrangement links TRBV7-2 to TRBJ1-2; TRBD1 is a possible D gene (6 bases). This CDR3 region has 15 residues. Trimming shortened V by 3 bases and J by 4 bases, and 15 bases separated the two germline ends. Germline CDR1 is SGHTA and CDR2 is FQGNSA. CDR3 sequence (DNA): TGTGCCAGCAGCTTGTTTAACAGGGAGTTCTATGGCTACACCTTC. Translation: CASSLFNREFYGYTF.

The chain combines TRBV6-1 with TRBJ2-3, with TRBD1 matching over 9 bases. This CDR3 region has 15 residues. The J segment lost 6 bases and the V segment lost 5 bases, leaving 9 bases of the junction unmatched. The germline V gene encodes CDR1 MNHNS and CDR2 SASEGT. For the CDR3, the DNA is TGTGCCAGCAGTCCCGGGACAGGGAGTTTGGATACGCAGTATTTT. Translation gives CASSPGTGSLDTQYF.

This clonotype was picked up a small number of times. The genes are TRBV6-1 and TRBJ2-7; either TRBD1 or TRBD2 may fit D (5 bases each). In germline, CDR1 is MNHNS, CDR2 SASEGT. V was trimmed by 7 bases and J by 3 bases, leaving 13 bases between them. There are 13 residues in the CDR3. The CDR3 region is CASTPGTLYEQYF. CDR3 coding DNA: TGTGCCAGCACCCCCGGGACCCTCTACGAGCAGTACTTC.

CDR3 sequence reads: CASSFYHSYEQYV. The DNA for the CDR3 is TGTGCCAGCAGCTTTTACCATTCCTACGAGCAGTACGTC. The chain uses TRBV7-2 and TRBJ2-7; no clear D. Germline CDR1 is SGHTA and CDR2 is FQGNSA. This CDR3 is 13 amino acids long. V dropped 3 bases and J dropped 1 base, with 7 bases sitting between them.

The V gene is TRBV6-1, the J gene TRBJ2-7, with D unclear. Germline CDR1 MNHNS, CDR2 SASEGT. V dropped 6 bases and J dropped 4 bases, with 4 bases sitting between them. The CDR3 runs 10 residues. The CDR3 DNA sequence: TGTGCCAGCAGGTTTTACGAGCAGTACTTC. Its translation: CASRFYEQYF.

V is TRBV7-9 and J is TRBJ1-2; no clear D gene. There are 14 residues in the CDR3. Between the trimmed V and J ends, which lost 0 bases and 3 bases, there was a span of 8 bases. Germline CDR1 reads SEHNR; CDR2 reads FQNEAQ (reference sequence). The CDR3 DNA reads as TGTGCCAGCAGCTTAGCGCTTGACTACTATGGCTACACCTTC. Protein product: CASSLALDYYGYTF.

This chain uses TRBV7-2 with TRBJ2-5; D not resolved. This CDR3 is built from 15 residues. Per germline, CDR1 SGHTA and CDR2 FQGNSA. Trimming shortened V by 2 bases and J by 5 bases, and 15 bases separated the two germline ends. The DNA for the CDR3 is TGTGCCAGCAGCTTAAATCCTATAAAGCTGGAGACCCAGTACTTC. Translation gives CASSLNPIKLETQYF.

This clonotype showed up just a few times. The chain joins TRBV18 to TRBJ2-7, with TRBD2 matching 9 bases. V trimming: 3 bases; J trimming: 2 bases; junction bases outside the gene matches: 11. In germline, CDR1 is KGHSH, CDR2 LQKENI. The length of the CDR3 is 17 residues. The DNA for the CDR3 is TGTGCCAGCTCACCCCGTGGTAGCGGGAGTGTTACCTACGAGCAGTACGTC. Protein: CASSPRGSGSVTYEQYV.

This clonotype was counted many times. The V call is TRBV19, the J call TRBJ1-1; D not certain. This CDR3 is 14 amino acids long. Germline-derived CDR1 and CDR2 are LNHDA and SQIVND (reference sequence). With 1 base removed from V and 1 base from J, the gap between germline ends came to 7 bases. CDR3 in DNA: TGTGCCAGTAGTATAGGTCGAGGGAACACTGAAGCTTTCTTT. Translation gives CASSIGRGNTEAFF. Based on the CDR3 plus reference TRBV19 and TRBJ1-1, the full variable domain is DGGITQSPKYLFRKEGQNVTLSCEQNLNHDAMYWYRQDPGQGLRLIYYSQIVNDFQKGDIAEGYSVSREKKESFPLTVTSAQKNPTAFYLCASSIGRGNTEAFFGQGTRLTVV.

The chain has TRBV7-2 and TRBJ1-2; no firm D call. The ends were cut back, 1 base at V and 2 bases at J, with 11 bases in the middle. The germline gives CDR1 SGHTA, CDR2 FQGNSA. CDR3 length: 15 residues. CDR3 amino acids: CASSLGELKNYGYTF. DNA for the CDR3: TGTGCCAGCAGCTTAGGGGAACTGAAAAACTATGGCTACACCTTC.

This clonotype occurred a few times. The chain joins TRBV12-3 or TRBV12-4 to TRBJ2-7; TRBD2 agrees at 8 bases. The V segment lost 7 bases and the J segment 0 bases; nucleotides outside the gene matches: 14. The CDR3 is 17 amino acids. CDR3 coding DNA: TGTGCCAGCACTAGAAGAGCTAGCGGGCTTCGCTCCTACGAGCAGTACTTC. Protein sequence: CASTRRASGLRSYEQYF.

The chain combines TRBV19 with TRBJ2-7, with 8 bases identical to TRBD1. This CDR3 is 13 amino acids long. Germline loops: CDR1 LNHDA, CDR2 SQIVND (reference sequence). The V gene end was trimmed by 5 bases and the J gene end by 6 bases; junction bases not matched to a gene: 6. This CDR3 reads CASSAGTGGEQYF. Written as DNA, the CDR3 is TGTGCCAGTAGTGCGGGGACAGGAGGCGAGCAGTACTTC.